The 20 T cell receptor beta chains in this list originate from one sample, sequenced in a study of blood T cell repertoires in COVID-19. Profiled with immunoSEQ multiplex PCR; TCRdb holds only in-frame clones, not every one. Among a few hundred thousand clones, roughly 84% were seen once, and the ten largest hold under 3%. The sequencing sample was made of PBMCs or T cells enriched from blood (not recorded which). The receptors were gathered from a woman in her thirties who had recovered from COVID-19.

The chain employs TRBV27 and TRBJ1-2; TRBD1 aligns across 8 bases. CDR1 is MNHEY, CDR2 SMNVEV, per germline (reference sequence). The CDR3 spans 15 residues. V trimming: 5 bases; J trimming: 3 bases; junction bases outside the gene matches: 8. The CDR3 here is CASSRTTGDYYGYTF. Here the CDR3 DNA reads TGTGCCAGCAGTCGTACGACAGGGGATTACTATGGCTACACCTTC.

The chain carries TRBV24-1 and TRBJ1-2; D is undetermined. Looked up from germline, CDR1 is KGHDR and CDR2 is SFDVKD. The CDR3 loop spans 14 amino acids. Trimming removed 4 bases at V and 4 bases at J, with 12 bases between. The CDR3 region has the DNA TGTGCCACCAGTGACTCCGACGGGGTCTATGGCTACACCTTC. This translates into CATSDSDGVYGYTF.

The CDR3 nucleotides are TGCGCCAGCAGCCCGGGGGGCCATAATTCACCCCTCCACTTT. This translates into CASSPGGHNSPLHF. The chain employs TRBV5-1 and TRBJ1-6; D might be TRBD1 (6 bases). Trimming removed 4 bases from V and 5 bases from J, with 10 bases in between. CDR1 and CDR2 (germline): SGHRS, YFSETQ. The CDR3 has 14 amino acids.

The chain is built from TRBV5-1 and TRBJ2-6, with 7 positions matching TRBD1. Germline CDR1 reads SGHRS; CDR2 reads YFSETQ. This CDR3 is built from 18 residues. The trim removed 3 bases at V and 2 bases at J, leaving 11 bases unmatched. For the CDR3, the DNA is TGCGCCAGCAGCTGGTGGACAGGCTCCCCCCCTGGGGCCAACGTCCTGACTTTC. The encoded protein is CASSWWTGSPPGANVLTF.

In this sample, this clone turned up once. V gene TRBV5-4 combines with J gene TRBJ2-3; D gene uncertain. The CDR3 length is 15 residues. V was shortened by 1 base and J by 2 bases, with 11 bases between the two germline ends. CDR1 SGHNT and CDR2 YYREEE come from the germline V gene (reference sequence). The chain's CDR3 is CASSLNGPSTDTQYF. For the CDR3, the DNA is TGTGCCAGCAGCTTGAATGGCCCGTCCACAGATACGCAGTATTTT.

The chain joins TRBV4-1 to TRBJ2-1, with 14 bases identical to TRBD2. Germline CDR1 MGHRA, CDR2 YSYEKL. J was trimmed by 5 bases and V by 3 bases; bases with no gene match: 6. The CDR3 spans 17 residues. In nucleotides, the CDR3 is TGCGCCAGCAGCCAGTTCGGGACTAGCGGGAGCCACAATGAGCAGTTCTTC. Its protein product is CASSQFGTSGSHNEQFF.

About this clone: A much larger clone differs from this one at a single base, so this may be a read error. The CDR3 DNA is TGTGCCAGCATTGGGACTAGCGGGAGCACAGATACGCAGTATTTT. Encoded protein: CASIGTSGSTDTQYF. V and J are TRBV2 and TRBJ2-3; TRBD2 aligns across 12 bases. Germline V gene sequence: CDR1 SNHLY, CDR2 FYNNEI. J gave up 0 bases and V 7 bases, and 2 bases lay outside the gene matches. CDR3 length: 15 residues.

The V gene is TRBV2, the J gene TRBJ1-6; possible D gene TRBD1, 5 bases. V lost 4 bases and J 14 bases, leaving 15 bases between the germline ends. The length of the CDR3 is 13 residues. Germline assignment: CDR1 SNHLY and CDR2 FYNNEI. This CDR3 reads CASSGQGLGALHF. In DNA form, the CDR3 reads TGTGCCAGCAGTGGTCAGGGCCTAGGGGCCCTCCACTTT.

This rearrangement joins TRBV6-6 to TRBJ2-3; D gene uncertain. V was shortened by 4 bases and J by 3 bases, with 5 bases between the two germline ends. The CDR3 loop spans 12 amino acids. Germline V gene data show CDR1 as MNHNY and CDR2 as SVGAGI (reference sequence). In nucleotides, the CDR3 is TGTGCCAGCAGTTTCCGGACAGATACGCAGTATTTT. It codes for CASSFRTDTQYF.

The chain recombines TRBV25-1 with TRBJ1-1; D is ambiguous. Trimming pared 3 bases from V and 0 bases from J, leaving 8 bases between. Germline V gene lookup returns CDR1 MGHDK and CDR2 SYGVNS. This CDR3 contains 14 residues. The CDR3 loop is CASSETDMNTEAFF. The CDR3, as DNA: TGTGCCAGCAGTGAGACCGACATGAACACTGAAGCTTTCTTT.

The chain has TRBV7-8 and TRBJ2-7; D is unresolved. This CDR3 contains 15 residues. The germline V and J ends were trimmed by 1 base and 0 bases, with 10 bases remaining between them. Germline CDR1 and CDR2: SGHVS and FQNEAQ. Here the CDR3 DNA reads TGTGCCAGCAGCTTAGAGTCGCGGTCCTCCTACGAGCAGTACTTC. Its protein product is CASSLESRSSYEQYF.

The CDR3 DNA sequence: TGCGCCAGCAGCTTGGATACACTAGCGGGAGACGAGCAGTACTTC. Translation gives CASSLDTLAGDEQYF. This chain uses TRBV5-1 with TRBJ2-7; TRBD2 agrees at 11 bases. The CDR3 contains 15 residues. With 0 bases clipped from V and 5 bases from J, the junction kept 4 bases outside the gene matches. Germline V gene lookup returns CDR1 SGHRS and CDR2 YFSETQ.

The V and J genes are TRBV4-1 and TRBJ2-2, with TRBD2 matching 14 bases. There are 18 residues in the CDR3. Looked up from germline, CDR1 is MGHRA and CDR2 is YSYEKL. The V and J ends lost 3 bases and 4 bases, in that order; junction bases with no gene match: 7. The CDR3 coding sequence is TGCGCCAGCAGCCATGGGACTAGCGGGAGTCCTGGCACCGGGGAGCTGTTTTTT. It codes for CASSHGTSGSPGTGELFF.

Only a few counts were recorded for this clone. The chain combines TRBV2 with TRBJ2-5; D perhaps matches TRBD1 (5 bases). V shed 10 bases and J shed 5 bases, with 14 bases lying between them. Germline CDR1 reads SNHLY; CDR2 reads FYNNEI. The CDR3 sequence is 12 residues long. CDR3 protein: CATQLGAETQYF. The CDR3 DNA follows: TGTGCCACCCAGCTTGGGGCGGAGACCCAGTACTTC. The variable domain in full, with the rest retrieved from reference TRBV2 and TRBJ2-5, is EPEVTQTPSHQVTQMGQEVILRCVPISNHLYFYWYRQILGQKVEFLVSFYNNEISEKSEIFDDQFSVERPDGSNFTLKIRSTKLEDSAMYFCATQLGAETQYFGPGTRLLVL.

J is TRBJ2-7 and V is TRBV5-4, with a possible D match to TRBD2 (5 bases). CDR3 length: 13 residues. V shed 4 bases and J shed 5 bases, with 13 bases lying between them. CDR1 and CDR2 from the germline V gene are SGHNT and YYREEE (reference sequence). CDR3 region: CASSTPVGDEQYF. In DNA form, the CDR3 reads TGTGCCAGCAGCACCCCCGTCGGGGACGAGCAGTACTTC.

This clone was observed a single time. The rearrangement links TRBV5-1 to TRBJ2-7; D might be TRBD1 (5 bases). The CDR3 extends over 15 amino acids. The ends were cut back, 4 bases at V and 4 bases at J, with 18 bases in the middle. Per germline, CDR1 SGHRS and CDR2 YFSETQ. In nucleotides, the CDR3 is TGCGCCAGCAGCCCGACGTTGACAGCGTCTTACGAGCAGTACTTC. This codes for CASSPTLTASYEQYF.

This chain connects TRBV7-2 to TRBJ2-7, with no clear D. The CDR3 is 13 residues long. Germline V gene data show CDR1 as SGHTA and CDR2 as FQGNSA. V was pared by 7 bases and J by 6 bases, with 16 bases between. The CDR3 DNA reads as TGTGCCAGCACCGTGAACCGCGATTCCGAGCAGTACTTC. Amino acid sequence: CASTVNRDSEQYF.

This clone was seen only once. V and J are TRBV28 and TRBJ2-7; 7 bases are a match to TRBD2. This CDR3 contains 17 residues. Germline CDR1 MDHEN, CDR2 SYDVKM. The V and J ends lost 6 bases and 4 bases, in that order; junction bases with no gene match: 18. Here the CDR3 DNA reads TGTGCCAGCAGCCCGGGGGTCCGCTCGGCGGGAGTATACGAGCAGTACTTC. This codes for CASSPGVRSAGVYEQYF.

V and J are TRBV5-4 and TRBJ1-3, with 7 bases aligning to TRBD1. The germline gives CDR1 SGHNT, CDR2 YYREEE (reference sequence). The CDR3 sequence is 15 residues long. The J segment lost 4 bases and the V segment lost 2 bases, leaving 6 bases of the junction unmatched. CDR3: CASSFTGDRGNTIYF. CDR3 DNA sequence: TGTGCCAGCAGCTTTACAGGGGACCGGGGAAACACCATATATTTT.

The rearrangement uses TRBV27 and TRBJ2-1, with TRBD2 matching over 11 bases. Germline-derived CDR1 and CDR2 are MNHEY and SMNVEV (reference sequence). The V segment lost 6 bases and the J segment 6 bases; nucleotides outside the gene matches: 13. This CDR3 is 17 amino acids long. The CDR3 DNA is TGTGCCAGCAGCCAGGCGGTACTAGCGGGAGAGAGCAATGAGCAGTTCTTC. Translated, it gives CASSQAVLAGESNEQFF.